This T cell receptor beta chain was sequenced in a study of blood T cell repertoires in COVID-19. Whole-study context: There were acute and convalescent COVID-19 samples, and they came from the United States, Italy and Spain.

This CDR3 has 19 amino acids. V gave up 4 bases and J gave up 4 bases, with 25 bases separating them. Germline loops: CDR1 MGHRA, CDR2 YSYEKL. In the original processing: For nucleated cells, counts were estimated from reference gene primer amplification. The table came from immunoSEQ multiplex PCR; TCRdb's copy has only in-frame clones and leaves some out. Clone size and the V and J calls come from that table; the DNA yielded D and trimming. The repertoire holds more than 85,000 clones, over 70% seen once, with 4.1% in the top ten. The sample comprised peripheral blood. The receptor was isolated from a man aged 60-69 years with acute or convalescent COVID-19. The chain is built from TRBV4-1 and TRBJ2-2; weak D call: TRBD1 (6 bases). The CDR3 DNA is TGCGCCAGCAGCCCGCCATTTCTGGGGGCAGGGACGGGCACCGGGGAGCTGTTTTTT. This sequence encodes CASSPPFLGAGTGTGELFF.